The rows below give T cell receptor beta chains drawn from one sample of a study of identifying expanded T cells in peripheral blood. Method: immunoSEQ multiplex PCR; TCRdb's copy keeps in-frame clones and lacks some. The data show around 99,000 clones, about 85% seen once. Sequencing was done on a sample of blood. The receptors here all came from a person aged 18 to 69 in good health. Each CDR3 is given with its conserved first and last residue. Fields, in order: J gene, V gene, D gene, CDR3 length, clone size, CDR3 protein, CDR3 DNA. D genes are given only for firm matches. The listing skips clone size in some rows; elsewhere it reads once, few, many or a size class.

TRBJ1-1	TRBV28	TRBD1	14	-	CASSLGTGKAEAFF	TGTGCCAGCAGTCTTGGGACAGGGAAAGCTGAAGCTTTCTTT
TRBJ1-5	TRBV5-1	-	16	-	CASSLGILGSNQPQHF	TGCGCCAGCAGCTTGGGGATACTTGGGAGCAATCAGCCCCAGCATTTT
TRBJ1-5	TRBV28	TRBD1	17	-	CASSLSGTGRGNQPQHF	TGTGCCAGCAGTTTATCTGGGACAGGGAGGGGCAATCAGCCCCAGCATTTT
TRBJ1-2	TRBV28	-	14	-	CASSQGRASYGYTF	TGTGCCAGCAGTCAAGGCCGGGCCTCCTATGGCTACACCTTC
TRBJ1-5	TRBV10-2	-	14	-	CASSDVPSAQPQHF	TGCGCCAGCAGCGACGTCCCGTCCGCGCAGCCCCAGCATTTT
TRBJ1-1	TRBV28	-	15	-	CASTRGALVGTEAFF	TGTGCCAGCACCCGCGGGGCCCTGGTCGGGACTGAAGCTTTCTTT
TRBJ2-6	TRBV5-8	-	18	-	CASSINGGGPPGANVLTF	TGTGCCAGCAGCATAAATGGGGGGGGGCCTCCTGGGGCCAACGTCCTGACTTTC
TRBJ2-1	TRBV5-4	TRBD2	20	-	CASSANPGLAFGGPYNEQFF	TGTGCCAGCAGTGCGAACCCGGGACTAGCGTTTGGAGGACCCTACAATGAGCAGTTCTTC
TRBJ2-1	TRBV11-1	TRBD2	14	-	CASSFGTNYNEQFF	TGTGCCAGCAGCTTCGGGACTAATTACAATGAGCAGTTCTTC
TRBJ1-6	TRBV5-1	TRBD1	15	-	CASSLRTGLNSPLHF	TGCGCCAGCAGCTTGAGGACAGGGCTTAATTCACCCCTCCACTTT
TRBJ2-5	TRBV7-9	-	12	-	CASSFHLETQYF	TGTGCCAGCAGCTTCCACTTGGAGACCCAGTACTTC
TRBJ2-5	TRBV28	TRBD2	16	-	CASSLVASGSRETQYF	TGTGCCAGCAGTTTAGTGGCTAGCGGGAGTAGGGAGACCCAGTACTTC
TRBJ1-5	TRBV7-8	-	16	-	CASSFALTGRNQPQHF	TGTGCCAGCAGCTTTGCGCTAACAGGGAGAAATCAGCCCCAGCATTTT
TRBJ2-1	TRBV7-8	-	16	-	CASSLVRQSYDNEQFF	TGTGCCAGCAGCTTAGTACGACAGTCCTACGACAATGAGCAGTTCTTC
TRBJ2-6	TRBV18	-	16	-	CASSPPGISGANVLTF	TGTGCCAGCTCACCACCAGGGATATCTGGGGCCAACGTCCTGACTTTC
TRBJ2-3	TRBV7-3	TRBD2	17	-	CASSLRTSGRGTDTQYF	TGTGCCAGCAGCCTCCGGACTAGCGGGAGGGGCACAGATACGCAGTATTTT
TRBJ2-2	TRBV4-1	-	17	-	CASSPFMSFSDTGELFF	TGCGCCAGCAGCCCCTTCATGAGCTTTTCTGACACCGGGGAGCTGTTTTTT
TRBJ1-2	TRBV4-3	-	16	-	CASSRHAWSRDYGYTF	TGCGCCAGCAGCCGCCACGCGTGGAGTAGGGACTATGGCTACACCTTC
TRBJ2-2	TRBV9	-	16	-	CASSLTYGGSTGELFF	TGTGCCAGCAGCCTCACGTACGGGGGCTCAACCGGGGAGCTGTTTTTT
TRBJ2-3	TRBV6-1	-	12	-	CASSAFSDTQYF	TGTGCCAGCAGCGCGTTTTCGGATACGCAGTATTTT
TRBJ1-2	TRBV29-1	-	13	-	CSVESLGNYGYTF	TGCAGCGTTGAGAGCTTGGGGAACTATGGCTACACCTTC
TRBJ2-5	TRBV5-5	-	15	-	CASSLNGGSQETQYF	TGTGCCAGCAGCTTGAATGGGGGGAGCCAAGAGACCCAGTACTTC
TRBJ2-3	TRBV4-2	TRBD2	16	-	CASSQEWAAGGDTQYF	TGTGCCAGCAGCCAAGAGTGGGCAGCGGGGGGAGATACGCAGTATTTT
TRBJ2-2	TRBV5-6	-	14	-	CASSLGRNTGELFF	TGTGCCAGCAGCTTGGGTAGGAACACCGGGGAGCTGTTTTTT
TRBJ2-1	TRBV4-1	-	14	-	CASSQDGLLNEQFF	TGCGCCAGCAGCCAAGATGGACTACTCAATGAGCAGTTCTTC
TRBJ1-5	TRBV27	TRBD1	14	-	CASTDRETRQPQHF	TGTGCCAGTACTGACAGGGAGACGCGACAGCCCCAGCATTTT
TRBJ1-1	TRBV29-1	-	13	once	CSVGVGGRAEAFF	TGCAGCGTTGGGGTAGGGGGTCGAGCTGAAGCTTTCTTT
TRBJ2-7	TRBV5-6	-	14	-	CASSLPRESGEQYF	TGTGCCAGCAGCTTGCCCAGGGAAAGTGGCGAGCAGTACTTC
TRBJ2-7	TRBV19	-	18	once	CASSIAGFGEGQAYEQYF	TGTGCCAGTAGTATAGCCGGATTTGGAGAGGGCCAGGCCTACGAGCAGTACTTC
TRBJ2-1	TRBV21-1	-	16	-	CASSNIRYGTYNEQFF	TGTGCCAGCAGCAACATCCGGTACGGGACCTACAATGAGCAGTTCTTC
TRBJ2-1	TRBV27	TRBD2	16	-	CASSLRASGSGNEQFF	TGTGCCAGCAGTTTGAGGGCTAGCGGGAGCGGAAATGAGCAGTTCTTC
TRBJ2-7	TRBV5-4	-	14	-	CASSLGGWEYEQYF	TGTGCCAGCAGCTTGGGGGGTTGGGAGTACGAGCAGTACTTC
TRBJ2-3	TRBV5-1	TRBD1	16	-	CASRGRDRAEADTQYF	TGCGCCAGCAGGGGCCGGGACAGGGCAGAGGCAGATACGCAGTATTTT
TRBJ1-2	TRBV5-1	TRBD1	14	-	CASSGGQGGYGYTF	TGCGCCAGCAGCGGGGGACAGGGCGGCTATGGCTACACCTTC
TRBJ2-7	TRBV9	-	15	-	CASSVAGTPRYEQYF	TGTGCCAGCAGCGTCGCCGGGACTCCACGCTACGAGCAGTACTTC
TRBJ1-4	TRBV6-5	-	15	once	CASRLRGAANEKLFF	TGTGCCAGCAGATTAAGAGGCGCGGCTAATGAAAAACTGTTTTTT
TRBJ2-1	TRBV9	-	13	-	CASSSLRRNEQFF	TGTGCCAGCAGCTCTCTCAGGCGTAATGAGCAGTTCTTC
TRBJ1-1	TRBV25-1	TRBD1	15	-	CASKPVGTENTEAFF	TGTGCCAGCAAACCGGTGGGGACAGAGAACACTGAAGCTTTCTTT
TRBJ1-5	TRBV28	-	14	-	CASSKGGRVQPQHF	TGTGCCAGCAGTAAGGGGGGGCGAGTTCAGCCCCAGCATTTT
TRBJ1-1	TRBV2	-	13	once	CASSDAPGTEAFF	TGTGCCAGCAGTGATGCCCCGGGCACTGAAGCTTTCTTT
TRBJ2-1	TRBV19	TRBD2	15	once	CASSQLAGGVNEQFF	TGTGCCAGTAGTCAACTAGCGGGAGGGGTAAATGAGCAGTTCTTC
TRBJ1-5	TRBV4-2	-	14	-	CASSQEETRSAQHF	TGTGCCAGCAGCCAAGAAGAGACACGGTCGGCCCAGCATTTT
TRBJ1-5	TRBV21-1	-	17	once	CASKPLGTGVRCQPQHF	TGTGCCAGCAAACCCCTCGGGACAGGGGTTAGGTGTCAGCCCCAGCATTTT
TRBJ2-3	TRBV9	-	14	-	CASSVYALRDTQYF	TGTGCCAGCAGCGTATACGCTCTTCGGGATACGCAGTATTTT
TRBJ2-7	TRBV29-1	-	13	-	CSSAEGQGYEQYF	TGCAGCTCCGCCGAAGGGCAGGGATACGAGCAGTACTTC
TRBJ2-5	TRBV2	-	15	-	CASSEIRGNQETQYF	TGTGCCAGCAGTGAAATCCGCGGGAACCAAGAGACCCAGTACTTC
TRBJ1-4	TRBV7-8	TRBD1	15	once	CASSLGRGLGEKLFF	TGTGCCAGCAGCTTAGGGAGGGGGCTAGGGGAAAAACTGTTTTTT
TRBJ1-1	TRBV28	TRBD1	15	-	CASTIGGQRNTEAFF	TGTGCCAGCACAATTGGGGGACAGAGGAACACTGAAGCTTTCTTT
TRBJ2-2	TRBV2	-	15	-	CASAVAVDNTGELFF	TGTGCCAGCGCTGTGGCGGTGGATAACACCGGGGAGCTGTTTTTT